This T cell receptor beta chain was found in a study of shared clonotypes between healthy human individuals. Overall study: The people who gave samples were a couple of women and three men aged 18 to 49.

As to this clone: The antigen is unknown.

CDR3 length: 15 amino acids. The germline gives CDR1 LNHDA, CDR2 SQIVND (reference sequence). V lost 3 bases and J lost 3, with 13 bases in between. Some clones are missing from TCRdb's copy, which holds only in-frame ones; the method was immunoSEQ multiplex PCR. The sample lists more than 2 million clones, almost 96% occurring once. Study outcomes and limitations: Estimated richness was generally greater in naive than memory subsets. The study found lower generation probabilities in non-shared clonotypes than in those shared by all four donors.

The sequence was obtained from a man in his late teens or twenties in good health. Sequenced: naive CD4+ T cells sorted from blood. The subset denotes: CD45RA+ positively selected. The chain recombines TRBV19 with TRBJ2-3; tentatively, D is TRBD1 or TRBD2 (5 bases each). The CDR3 nucleotides are TGTGCCAGTAGTATTCGGGACCCCATTACAGATACGCAGTATTTT. It yields the protein CASSIRDPITDTQYF. Looking up the rest from reference TRBV19 and TRBJ2-3 gives the full variable domain: DGGITQSPKYLFRKEGQNVTLSCEQNLNHDAMYWYRQDPGQGLRLIYYSQIVNDFQKGDIAEGYSVSREKKESFPLTVTSAQKNPTAFYLCASSIRDPITDTQYFGPGTRLTVL.